This T cell receptor beta chain was captured in a study of PD-1 blockade in classical Hodgkin lymphoma. The V gene's germline CDR1 is LNHDA and CDR2 SQIVND (reference sequence). V lost 0 bases to trimming and J lost 8 bases, with 13 bases between them. The CDR3 runs 15 residues. All trial patients relapsed after autologous stem cell transplantation. Turning to this clone: Its antigen remains unknown.

The table came from immunoSEQ multiplex PCR; TCRdb's copy has only in-frame clones and leaves some out. Of 46,000 or so clones detected, about 78% appear once; the ten largest clones hold about 20%. Points from the study as a whole: Reports described newly diagnosed patients as having lower baseline TCR diversity than healthy donors.

This chain joins TRBV19 and TRBJ1-4; D not certain. This specimen consisted of peripheral blood mononuclear cells (PBMCs), obtained before the second cycle of nivolumab. This clonotype originated in a human donor with classical Hodgkin lymphoma. The CDR3 here is CASSIERAHGEKLFF. DNA for the CDR3: TGTGCCAGTAGTATAGAGAGGGCCCATGGGGAAAAACTGTTTTTT.